The clone carrying this T cell receptor beta chain occurred many times. Its antigen is still unknown. Documented time point: patch test 2, 6 weeks after DPC sensitization. Specified treatment: therapeutic diphenylcyclopropenone sensitization with weekly scalp DPC. The study enrolled 18 to 70-year-old alopecia patients suitable for DPC. This sample stems from a study of human T cells and chemical hapten exposure. Turning to the study itself: The study sensitized with 2% DPC on a 2 cm by 2 cm patch of upper inner arm skin. How much TCR each sample yielded varied, mostly because pooled library volumes differed slightly. Study conclusions and caveats: Significantly more large CDR3 similarity clusters arose among expanded TCRs than among controls.

Trimming removed 4 bases from V and 9 bases from J, with 8 bases in between. CDR1 and CDR2 (germline): SGHDT, YYEEEE. This CDR3 has 11 residues. Each CDR3 protein gets one entry after TCRdb re-called the RACE reads with MiXCR. The sample consists of about 40,000 distinct CDR3 sequences, 8.5% to 10% of them appearing once. The specimen comprised whole blood, sampled in connection with sensitization to the hapten diphenylcyclopropenone (DPC). This receptor was taken from a woman aged 40-49 years with alopecia areata. Some clones in this sample may be carry-over from other donors' samples. J is TRBJ2-1 and V is TRBV5-6; D not resolved. CDR3 coding DNA: TGTGCCAGCAGCAATCGTGGTGAGCAGTTCTTC. Protein sequence: CASSNRGEQFF.